This T cell receptor beta chain was profiled in a study of T cells in Graves' hyperthyroidism and ophthalmopathy. Study-level points and caveats: Blood also held most thyroid clonotypes expanded beyond 0.001.

This clonotype has ten or more counts. Its antigen is as yet unknown. With V trimmed by 1 base and J by 1 base, 5 bases remained unmatched. This CDR3 comprises 16 residues. Looked up from germline, CDR1 is DFQATT and CDR2 is SNEGSKA (reference sequence). RNA transcripts yielded amplified TCR beta CDR3 regions. The TCR CDR3 first-round RT-PCR relied on the HTBI primer set. TCRdb re-derived calls from the multiplex PCR reads in MiXCR, one entry per CDR3 protein. The data show 150,000 or so distinct CDR3 sequences, with about 20% seen just once and roughly 73% held by the top ten. Investigators excluded patients with uncontrolled infection, other autoimmune disease, pregnancy or lactation.

The specimen was blood. This sequence joins TRBV20-1 and TRBJ2-1; 9 bases map to TRBD2. This TCR was sampled from a woman aged 45-60 years with Graves' hyperthyroidism that later progressed to Graves' ophthalmopathy. The CDR3 DNA sequence: TGCAGTGCTAGAGCACAAACTAGCGGGTCCTACAATGAGCAGTTCTTC. It is translated as CSARAQTSGSYNEQFF.